These T cell receptor beta chains were read from a single sample in a study of tumor-infiltrating lymphocytes in primary liver carcinoma. One entry per CDR3 protein results from TCRdb running MiXCR on the multiplex PCR reads. The repertoire holds over 100,000 distinct CDR3 sequences, with about two thirds as singletons. The sequenced sample was tumor-adjacent normal liver tissue. The receptors were gathered from an older woman with primary liver carcinoma and hepatitis B virus infection. Each CDR3 is given with its conserved first and last residue. Each record gives: D gene, J gene, clone size, V gene, CDR3 DNA, CDR3 protein. A D gene is named only where the DNA matches it firmly. Rows may omit the clone size; those that give it use once, few, many or a size class.

d_call: TRBD2; j_call: TRBJ2-2; clone_size: -; v_call: TRBV5-1; cdr3_nt: TGCGGCAGCAGCTTCCTAGGGGAGGGCACCGGGAAGCTGTTTTTT; cdr3_aa: CGSSFLGEGTGKLFF
d_call: TRBD2; j_call: TRBJ2-7; clone_size: many; v_call: TRBV5-6; cdr3_nt: TGTGCCAGCAGCTCCCGGATAGCGGGCTCCTACGAGCAGTACTTC; cdr3_aa: CASSSRIAGSYEQYF
d_call: -; j_call: TRBJ1-4; clone_size: many; v_call: TRBV6-6; cdr3_nt: TGTGCCAGCAGTTACCGGAGACTACAAGAAACTAATGAAAAACTGTTTTTT; cdr3_aa: CASSYRRLQETNEKLFF
d_call: TRBD2; j_call: TRBJ2-5; clone_size: many; v_call: TRBV28; cdr3_nt: TGTGCCAGCAGTCCCCTGGGACTAGCGGGAGGTCGAGAGACCCAGTACTTC; cdr3_aa: CASSPLGLAGGRETQYF
d_call: TRBD1; j_call: TRBJ2-6; clone_size: -; v_call: TRBV11-2; cdr3_nt: TGTGCCAGCAGCATGGGGGGAGACAGGGGCATCTCCCTCTCTGAGACCAATGTCCTGACTTTC; cdr3_aa: CASSMGGDRGISLSETNVLTF
d_call: -; j_call: TRBJ2-5; clone_size: -; v_call: TRBV11-3; cdr3_nt: TGTGCCAGCAGTCGCAAAGGGGAGGAGACCCAGTACTTC; cdr3_aa: CASSRKGEETQYF
d_call: -; j_call: TRBJ2-7; clone_size: many; v_call: TRBV12-3/TRBV12-4; cdr3_nt: TGTGCCAGCAGCCCCAGGGGCGGGAACTCCTACGAGCAGTACTTC; cdr3_aa: CASSPRGGNSYEQYF
d_call: -; j_call: TRBJ2-6; clone_size: many; v_call: TRBV5-1; cdr3_nt: TGCGCCAGCAGCCCCGACAGGCCGGGGGCCAACGTCCTGACTTTC; cdr3_aa: CASSPDRPGANVLTF
d_call: TRBD2; j_call: TRBJ2-1; clone_size: -; v_call: TRBV5-1; cdr3_nt: TGCGCCAGCAGTTGCGGGAGTGCCTACTATGAGCAATTCTTC; cdr3_aa: CASSCGSAYYEQFF
d_call: -; j_call: TRBJ1-6; clone_size: -; v_call: TRBV20-1; cdr3_nt: TGCAGTGCTATGTCAGGGAATTCACCCCTCCACTTT; cdr3_aa: CSAMSGNSPLHF
d_call: TRBD2; j_call: TRBJ2-3; clone_size: -; v_call: TRBV6-1; cdr3_nt: TGTGCCAGCCACCAAACTCGACTAGCGAGTGTAGATACGCAGTATTTT; cdr3_aa: CASHQTRLASVDTQYF
d_call: -; j_call: TRBJ2-2; clone_size: few; v_call: TRBV11-1; cdr3_nt: TGTGCCAACAGCCATACTACGAACACCGGGGAACTGTTTTTT; cdr3_aa: CANSHTTNTGELFF
d_call: -; j_call: TRBJ2-5; clone_size: -; v_call: TRBV11-1; cdr3_nt: TGTGCCAGCAGCTTAGGTGTACAGGTTAAAGAAACCCAGTACTTC; cdr3_aa: CASSLGVQVKETQYF
d_call: -; j_call: TRBJ2-7; clone_size: -; v_call: TRBV27; cdr3_nt: TGTGCCAGCAGTCCCCGGGCTGTCTACGAGCAGTACTTC; cdr3_aa: CASSPRAVYEQYF
d_call: -; j_call: TRBJ2-5; clone_size: once; v_call: TRBV12-3/TRBV12-4; cdr3_nt: TGTGCCAGCAGTGTGCCAGGCTCACAAGAGACCCAGTACTTC; cdr3_aa: CASSVPGSQETQYF